The 3 T cell receptor beta chains below all came from one sample that was sequenced in a study of cytomegalovirus exposure and HLA in healthy donors. Some clones are missing from TCRdb's copy, which holds only in-frame ones; the method was immunoSEQ multiplex PCR. The sample holds 250,000 or so clones, nearly 90% seen once. The sequenced material came from PBMCs. The receptors here all came from a woman aged 18-30 years in good health and CMV-seronegative.

The chain has TRBV7-3 and TRBJ1-6; maybe TRBD1 (6 bases). V shed 3 bases and J shed 10 bases, with 13 bases lying between them. The CDR3 extends over 14 amino acids. Germline V CDR1 and CDR2: SGHTA, FQGTGA. CDR3 nucleotides: TGTGCCAGCAGCTTTGGACAGATGGACTCACCCCTCCACTTT. Its protein is CASSFGQMDSPLHF.

The chain uses TRBV5-5 and TRBJ2-7, with D unclear. Germline values: CDR1 SGHKS, CDR2 YYEKEE (reference sequence). V was cut by 3 bases and J by 3 bases, with 16 bases left in between. The CDR3 is made up of 15 amino acids. The CDR3 nucleotides are TGTGCCAGCAGCTCCAATCCCGAAAGCGACTACGAGCAGTACTTC. It is translated as CASSSNPESDYEQYF.

The V and J genes are TRBV5-6 and TRBJ2-7; D perhaps matches TRBD1 (7 bases). Germline-derived CDR1 and CDR2 are SGHDT and YYEEEE. Between the trimmed V and J ends, which lost 4 bases and 7 bases, there was a span of 18 bases. The CDR3 spans 14 residues. This CDR3 is CASSIGGTAFEQYV. The CDR3, as DNA: TGTGCCAGCAGCATTGGGGGGACAGCCTTTGAGCAGTACGTC.